This T cell receptor (beta chain) appears in the sequencing data of a study of T-cell reconstitution after alpha-beta-depleted transplantation in children. This clonotype was counted ten times or more. Per the germline V gene, CDR1 is WSHSY and CDR2 is SAAADI. CDR3 length: 15 residues. Trimming stripped 6 bases from V and 4 bases from J, with 16 bases between. It was with unique molecular identifiers that the TCRbeta library was prepared. MiXCR was run by TCRdb on the PCR reads, yielding one entry per CDR3 protein. The table lists approximately 170,000 distinct CDR3 sequences, 8.5% to 14% of them singletons.

The V call is TRBV10-2, the J call TRBJ2-1; tentatively, D is TRBD2 (5 bases). The receptor was isolated from a boy aged 2 to 10 with acute myeloid leukemia, due to receive a stem cell transplant. The specimen was PBMCs, collected before TCRalphabeta/CD19-depleted stem cell transplant. The CDR3 here is CASSRGSPSYNEQFF. The CDR3 DNA follows: TGCGCCAGCAGCCGTGGGAGCCCCTCGTACAATGAGCAGTTCTTC.